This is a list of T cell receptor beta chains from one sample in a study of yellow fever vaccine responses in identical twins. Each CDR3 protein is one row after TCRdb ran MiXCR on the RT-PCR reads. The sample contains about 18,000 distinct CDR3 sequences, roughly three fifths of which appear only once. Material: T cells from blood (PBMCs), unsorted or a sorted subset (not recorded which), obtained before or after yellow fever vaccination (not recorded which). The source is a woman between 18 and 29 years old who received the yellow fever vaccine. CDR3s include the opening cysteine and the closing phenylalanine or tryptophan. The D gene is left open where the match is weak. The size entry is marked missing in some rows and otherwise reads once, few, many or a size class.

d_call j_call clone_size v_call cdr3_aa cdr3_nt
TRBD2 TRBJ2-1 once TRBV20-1 CSARDRYSGVYNEQFF TGCAGTGCTAGAGATCGTTACAGCGGGGTCTACAATGAGCAGTTCTTC
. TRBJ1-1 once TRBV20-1 CSARALNTEAFF TGCAGTGCCCGTGCCCTGAACACTGAAGCTTTCTTT
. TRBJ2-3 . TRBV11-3 CASSLITDTQYF TGTGCCAGCAGCTTGATCACAGATACGCAGTATTTT
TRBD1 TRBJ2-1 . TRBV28 CASSPRTGRYNEQFF TGTGCCAGCAGCCCAAGGACAGGGAGGTACAATGAGCAGTTCTTC
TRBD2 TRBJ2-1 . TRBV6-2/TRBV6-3 CASSYGLATIGEQFF TGTGCCAGCAGTTACGGACTAGCGACCATTGGGGAGCAGTTCTTC
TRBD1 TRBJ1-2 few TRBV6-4 CASSDSRDSYGYTF TGTGCCAGCAGTGACTCGCGGGACAGCTATGGCTACACCTTC
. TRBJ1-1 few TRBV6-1 CASSEVAPNTEAFF TGTGCCAGCAGTGAAGTAGCTCCGAACACTGAAGCTTTCTTT
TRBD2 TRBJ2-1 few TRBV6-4 CASSDGTSNEQFF TGTGCCAGCAGTGACGGGACTAGCAATGAGCAGTTCTTC
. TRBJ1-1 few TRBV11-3 CASSSPVWNTEAFF TGTGCCAGCAGCTCCCCCGTGTGGAACACTGAAGCTTTCTTT
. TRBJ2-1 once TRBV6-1 CASSGTSGEQFF TGTGCCAGCAGTGGCACAAGTGGTGAGCAGTTCTTC
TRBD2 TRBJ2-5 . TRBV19 CASSILTSAQYQETQYF TGTGCCAGTAGTATCCTGACTAGCGCACAGTACCAAGAGACCCAGTACTTC
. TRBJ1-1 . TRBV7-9 CASSLGSGGRTTEAFF TGTGCCAGCAGCTTAGGGTCGGGGGGCAGGACCACTGAAGCTTTCTTT